The rows below give T cell receptor beta chains drawn from one sample of a study of CD8 T cells in ankylosing spondylitis. TCRdb reprocessed the 5' RACE reads with MiXCR, giving one entry per CDR3 protein. The table has over 450,000 distinct CDR3 sequences, over 9.5% seen once. Sequenced sample: blood, either unsorted or a sorted T cell fraction (not recorded which). These receptors all come from a male donor with ankylosing spondylitis. The CDR3 runs from the conserved cysteine through the conserved F or W. The order of the fields is clone size, J gene, V gene, CDR3 length, D gene, CDR3 protein, CDR3 DNA. The D gene is left open where the match is weak. Clone size is not always given. Where it is, it says once, few, many or a class for expanded clones.

NA,TRBJ2-2,TRBV7-2,17,TRBD1,CASSLYRGTGGTGELFF,TGTGCCAGCAGTTTATACCGCGGGACAGGGGGCACCGGGGAGCTGTTTTTT
few,TRBJ2-2,TRBV20-1,13,NA,CSATRPDTGELFF,TGCAGTGCCACACGTCCGGACACCGGGGAGCTGTTTTTT
few,TRBJ1-2,TRBV20-1,17,NA,CSADDRLKLGFNYGYTF,TGCAGTGCTGATGATAGACTGAAATTGGGGTTTAACTATGGCTACACCTTC
NA,TRBJ1-2,TRBV9,15,NA,CASSAYPGGDYGYTF,TGTGCCAGCAGCGCCTACCCGGGGGGCGATTATGGCTACACCTTC
few,TRBJ2-5,TRBV6-5,15,TRBD2,CASSYASGNQETQYF,TGTGCCAGCAGTTACGCTAGCGGGAACCAAGAGACCCAGTACTTC
few,TRBJ2-2,TRBV20-1,15,TRBD2,CSARARDYFTGELFF,TGCAGTGCTAGAGCACGGGACTACTTTACCGGGGAGCTGTTTTTT
few,TRBJ2-1,TRBV6-5,13,NA,CASSYQPYNEQFF,TGTGCCAGCAGTTACCAACCCTACAATGAGCAGTTCTTC
many,TRBJ2-1,TRBV12-3/TRBV12-4,17,NA,CASSSRVVKRIYNEQFF,TGTGCCAGCAGTTCCCGGGTTGTGAAGCGGATCTACAATGAGCAGTTCTTC
few,TRBJ2-1,TRBV6-1,13,TRBD2,CASSPGLAVAQFF,TGTGCCAGCAGCCCCGGACTAGCAGTTGCGCAGTTCTTC
many,TRBJ2-2,TRBV5-1,15,NA,CASSPGAANTGELFF,TGCGCCAGCAGCCCTGGGGCGGCCAACACCGGGGAGCTGTTTTTT
NA,TRBJ2-3,TRBV12-3/TRBV12-4,12,TRBD2,CASTREGGAGYF,TGTGCCAGCACCCGGGAGGGGGGAGCCGGGTATTTT
NA,TRBJ1-1,TRBV12-3/TRBV12-4,12,NA,CASRTGFIEAFF,TGTGCCAGCAGAACAGGATTTATTGAAGCTTTCTTT
few,TRBJ2-3,TRBV20-1,13,NA,CSASGPGTDTQYF,TGCAGTGCGAGTGGGCCGGGCACAGATACGCAGTATTTT
NA,TRBJ2-5,TRBV24-1,15,TRBD2,CATSERAGRATTQYF,TGTGCCACCAGTGAGCGAGCGGGGAGGGCCACGACCCAGTACTTC
NA,TRBJ2-1,TRBV15,16,TRBD2,CATSRGLAGPYNEQFF,TGTGCCACCAGCAGGGGACTAGCGGGGCCCTACAATGAGCAGTTCTTC
few,TRBJ2-7,TRBV7-2,15,TRBD2,CASSLRGEDTYEQYF,TGTGCCAGCAGCCTCCGGGGGGAAGATACCTACGAGCAGTACTTC